The 25 T cell receptor beta chains given below trace back to one sample, sequenced in a study of cytomegalovirus exposure and HLA in healthy donors. With 60 Vbeta and 13 Jbeta primers, the PCR was carried out. Measured with immunoSEQ multiplex PCR; TCRdb has only the in-frame clones, and not every one. The table includes fewer than 85,000 clones, over 60% detected once. Sequenced sample: PBMCs. Receptors originate from a woman in her 40s in good health and CMV-seropositive.

The J gene is TRBJ1-1, the V gene TRBV9; D not resolved. V gave up 4 bases and J gave up 1 base, with 8 bases separating them. There are 13 residues in the CDR3. The germline V gene has CDR1 SGDLS and CDR2 YYNGEE. CDR3 sequence: CASSPSWNTEAFF. CDR3 bases: TGTGCCAGCAGCCCCAGTTGGAACACTGAAGCTTTCTTT.

The rearrangement joins TRBV7-2 to TRBJ2-5; TRBD2 is a possible D gene (6 bases). Germline V gives CDR1 SGHTA, CDR2 FQGNSA. V lost 0 bases, J lost 5 bases, and 13 bases lay in between. CDR3 length equals 15 residues. In DNA form, the CDR3 reads TGTGCCAGCAGCTTAGCGGGGGGTGTCTGGGAGACCCAGTACTTC. This gives the protein CASSLAGGVWETQYF.

CDR3 amino acids: CASSFPGTDTQYF. CDR3 nucleotides: TGTGCCAGCAGCTTCCCAGGCACAGATACGCAGTATTTT. This rearrangement joins TRBV7-9 to TRBJ2-3; D is uncertain. This CDR3 region has 13 residues. CDR1 is SEHNR, CDR2 FQNEAQ, per germline (reference sequence). V gave up 3 bases and J gave up 1 base, with 5 bases separating them.

The V call is TRBV6-1, the J call TRBJ2-1, with 7 nucleotides matching TRBD2. CDR1 is MNHNS and CDR2 is SASEGT in the germline V gene. Unmatched junction bases numbered 5, after V lost 8 bases and J lost 4 bases. CDR3 length: 13 amino acids. The CDR3, as DNA: TGTGCCAGCGAACTAGCGCCTTACAATGAGCAGTTCTTC. Protein: CASELAPYNEQFF.

The gene calls are TRBV7-6 and TRBJ2-5, with D possibly TRBD1 on 5 matching bases. From germline, CDR1 is SGHVS and CDR2 FNYEAQ. CDR3 length: 14 amino acids. Trimming removed 5 bases from V and 1 base from J, with 11 bases in between. The CDR3 nucleotides are TGTGCCAGCAGCGAACAGGTGTCCCAAGAGACCCAGTACTTC. Its translation is CASSEQVSQETQYF.

About this clone itself: A junction end diverges from the germline sequence, so it may reflect a read error. The V call is TRBV5-1, the J call TRBJ1-1; TRBD1 agrees at 8 bases. CDR1 is SGHRS, CDR2 YFSETQ, per germline. The CDR3 runs to 15 residues. CDR3 sequence (DNA): TGCGCCGGCAGCGTTCGACAGGGGTTGTTTCCTGAAGCTTTCTTT. Protein: CAGSVRQGLFPEAFF.

The V call is TRBV23-1, the J call TRBJ1-6; D gene ambiguous. TRBV23-1 is marked as an open reading frame, function uncertain. The CDR3 has 16 amino acids. V was trimmed by 9 bases and J by 7 bases, leaving 22 bases between them. CDR3 nucleotide sequence: TGCGCCAGTGGCCAGGCAGGCCATTGGGTGAATTCACCCCTCCACTTT. This codes for CASGQAGHWVNSPLHF.

This clone was detected only a few times. The chain recombines TRBV6-1 with TRBJ2-7; 8 bases fit TRBD1. The CDR3 is 15 residues long. V trimming: 0 bases; J trimming: 6 bases; junction bases outside the gene matches: 7. Germline CDR1 MNHNS, CDR2 SASEGT. The CDR3 sequence: CASSEATGAHGEQYF. The DNA for the CDR3 is TGTGCCAGCAGTGAAGCGACAGGGGCCCATGGCGAGCAGTACTTC.

There are a few counts of this clone. The chain links TRBV5-1 to TRBJ1-4; D call uncertain. Trimming took off 3 bases at V and 0 bases at J, with 6 bases between the two ends. This CDR3 has 14 residues. The V gene's germline CDR1 is SGHRS and CDR2 YFSETQ. CDR3 sequence (DNA): TGCGCCAGCAGCTCCTCGTCAACTAATGAAAAACTGTTTTTT. Residues: CASSSSSTNEKLFF.

The CDR3 DNA follows: TGTGCCGTATGGGATGAGGGCAAGCCCCAGCATTTT. This encodes CAVWDEGKPQHF. The chain is built from TRBV19 and TRBJ1-5; unclear D gene. The CDR3 runs to 12 residues. Germline CDR1 reads LNHDA; CDR2 reads SQIVND (reference sequence). V was pared by 11 bases and J by 8 bases, with 16 bases between.

The chain couples TRBV6-6 to TRBJ2-2, with TRBD1 identical over 8 bases. Germline CDR1 MNHNY, CDR2 SVGAGI (reference sequence). J was trimmed by 1 base and V by 8 bases; bases with no gene match: 6. The CDR3 consists of 15 residues. The CDR3 reads CASGGTGLNTGELFF. The DNA for the CDR3 is TGTGCCAGCGGGGGGACAGGCTTGAACACCGGGGAGCTGTTTTTT.

This chain uses TRBV5-1 with TRBJ2-6, with D unresolved. Trimming left V 0 bases short and J 2 bases short, with 6 bases between. Germline CDR1 SGHRS, CDR2 YFSETQ. This CDR3 spans 15 amino acids. The CDR3 loop is CASSLGAAGANVLTF. The CDR3 nucleotides read TGCGCCAGCAGCTTGGGGGCAGCTGGGGCCAACGTCCTGACTTTC.

Only a few counts were recorded for this clone. The chain couples TRBV18 to TRBJ2-3; 7 bases fit TRBD1. Trimming took 6 bases from V and 1 from J; bases not matched to a gene: 4. The CDR3 runs 14 residues. Per the germline V gene, CDR1 is KGHSH and CDR2 is LQKENI. The CDR3, as DNA: TGTGCCAGCTCTAGGACAGGAGGCACAGATACGCAGTATTTT. This translates into CASSRTGGTDTQYF.

There are a few counts of this clone. CDR3 in DNA: TGTGCCAGCAGCACGGGACAGGGGGCGAGCGGCTACACCTTC. It encodes CASSTGQGASGYTF. The V call is TRBV5-6, the J call TRBJ1-2, with TRBD1 matching 12 bases. V gave up 4 bases and J gave up 8 bases; unmatched junction bases: 6. Per germline, CDR1 SGHDT and CDR2 YYEEEE. The CDR3 has 14 amino acids.

A few counts support this clone. J is TRBJ1-5 and V is TRBV5-8; D is uncertain. The CDR3 totals 12 residues. Trimming took 0 bases from V and 4 from J, leaving 2 bases between them. Germline V gene lookup returns CDR1 SGHTS and CDR2 YDEGEE. In nucleotides, the CDR3 is TGTGCCAGCAGCTTGGCGAATCAGCCCCAGCATTTT. Translation: CASSLANQPQHF. The variable domain in full, completed from reference TRBV5-8 and TRBJ1-5, reads EAGVTQSPTHLIKTRGQQATLRCSPISGHTSVYWYQQALGLGLQFLLWYDEGEERNRGNFPPRFSGRQFPNYSSELNVNALELEDSALYLCASSLANQPQHFGDGTRLSIL.

The J gene is TRBJ1-4, the V gene TRBV30; possibly TRBD1 for D (6 bases). Per the germline V gene, CDR1 is GTSNPN and CDR2 is SVGIG (reference sequence). The CDR3 has 12 amino acids. Between the trimmed V and J ends, which lost 1 base and 14 bases, there was a span of 14 bases. The CDR3 DNA is TGTGCCTGGAGTGGAGGGGGGGGTTCTCTGTTTTTT. This translates into CAWSGGGGSLFF.

This chain links TRBV7-2 with TRBJ1-1, with 9 nucleotides matching TRBD1. Germline V lookup: CDR1 SGHTA, CDR2 FQGNSA. The CDR3 is 14 residues long. Losses at the gene ends were 6 bases for V and 6 bases for J; bases not matched to a gene: 8. This chain's CDR3 is CASSLDRGRAEAFF. DNA for the CDR3: TGTGCCAGCAGTTTGGACAGGGGTCGGGCTGAAGCTTTCTTT.

The genes are TRBV30 and TRBJ1-1; 9 bases are a match to TRBD1. The CDR3 covers 15 residues. Germline lookup yields CDR1 GTSNPN and CDR2 SVGIG (reference sequence). V was clipped by 2 bases and J by 6 bases; unmatched bases: 10. The CDR3 nucleotides read TGTGCCTGGAGTACGATTGGGACAGGGAAGGCTGAAGCTTTCTTT. Translating it yields CAWSTIGTGKAEAFF.

In the case of this clone: The germline gene is not matched at one end of the junction; a read error may be the cause. This chain joins TRBV27 and TRBJ1-1; unclear D gene. This CDR3 has 14 amino acids. Germline V gene data show CDR1 as MNHEY and CDR2 as SMNVEV (reference sequence). In nucleotides, the CDR3 is TGTGCCAGCAGTTTCATGGCCTCGAACACAGAAGCTTTCTTT. Its protein product is CASSFMASNTEAFF.

This clone was detected only once. The J gene is TRBJ2-1, the V gene TRBV19, with TRBD2 matching 9 bases. This CDR3 is 15 amino acids long. Looked up from germline, CDR1 is LNHDA and CDR2 is SQIVND (reference sequence). V lost 6 bases and J lost 8; bases outside the gene matches: 11. This CDR3 reads CASSQGRLAGYEQFF. The DNA for the CDR3 is TGTGCCAGTAGCCAGGGTAGGCTAGCGGGATATGAGCAGTTCTTC.

The chain joins TRBV15 to TRBJ1-1; D not resolved. CDR1 is LNHNV, CDR2 YYDKDF, per germline (reference sequence). The CDR3 is made up of 14 amino acids. V shed 1 base and J shed 6 bases, with 12 bases lying between them. The CDR3 nucleotides are TGTGCCACCAGCAGAGGTGGAGGCGCCGCTGAAGCTTTCTTT. It specifies CATSRGGGAAEAFF.

This clone was picked up one time. The V call is TRBV9, the J call TRBJ2-5; possibly TRBD2 for D (6 bases). Germline V gene lookup returns CDR1 SGDLS and CDR2 YYNGEE. Trimming shortened V by 3 bases and J by 5 bases, and 20 bases separated the two germline ends. CDR3 size: 16 residues. The CDR3 spells CASSADLMGGWETQYF. The CDR3 DNA follows: TGTGCCAGCAGCGCCGATCTGATGGGGGGATGGGAGACCCAGTACTTC.

The chain has TRBV2 and TRBJ1-2, with D perhaps matching TRBD1 (5 bases). Trimming stripped 3 bases from V and 0 bases from J, with 11 bases between. This CDR3 has 15 residues. Looked up from germline, CDR1 is SNHLY and CDR2 is FYNNEI. The CDR3 coding sequence is TGTGCCAGCAGTGACAGGGTCCAGTCTAACTATGGCTACACCTTC. Translated: CASSDRVQSNYGYTF.

This clone was detected only once. J is TRBJ1-2 and V is TRBV4-2, with 8 bases that match TRBD1. The J segment lost 4 bases and the V segment lost 1 base, leaving 5 bases of the junction unmatched. The V gene's germline CDR1 is LGHNA and CDR2 YNFKEQ. This CDR3 region has 15 residues. CDR3 sequence (DNA): TGTGCCAGCAGCCAAGGGACAGGGACAGGCTATGGCTACACCTTC. Amino acid sequence: CASSQGTGTGYGYTF.

The chain uses TRBV25-1 and TRBJ1-1, with 8 bases identical to TRBD1. V trimming: 1 base; J trimming: 10 bases; junction bases outside the gene matches: 11. CDR1 is MGHDK and CDR2 is SYGVNS in the germline V gene. This CDR3 comprises 15 residues. CDR3 protein: CASSESLSTGAVAFF. CDR3 DNA sequence: TGTGCCAGCAGTGAATCCTTATCGACAGGGGCGGTAGCTTTCTTT.